This T cell receptor (beta chain) was obtained from a study of CD8+ T cells in alopecia areata. The CDR3 totals 13 residues. Germline loops: CDR1 MNHNY, CDR2 SVGAGI (reference sequence). V was clipped by 0 bases and J by 9 bases, with 12 bases between them. Following RNA extraction, reverse transcription yielded cDNA that acted as the sequencing template. The assay was immunoSEQ multiplex PCR, and TCRdb's table has in-frame clones only and misses some. The sample lists fewer than 110,000 clones, approximately 52% occurring once. As regards this clone: Its antigen is still unknown.

Findings and limits, study-wide: Higher clonality was seen in lesional scalp than in normal scalp, especially in alopecia totalis/universalis.

The sequencing input was CD4+ T cells sorted from blood. This chain connects TRBV6-6 to TRBJ2-7, with D unresolved. This TCR derives from a human donor in good health. In DNA, the CDR3 is TGTGCCAGCAGTTACTCCGAACCCCCGGGGCAGTACTTC. Protein product: CASSYSEPPGQYF.